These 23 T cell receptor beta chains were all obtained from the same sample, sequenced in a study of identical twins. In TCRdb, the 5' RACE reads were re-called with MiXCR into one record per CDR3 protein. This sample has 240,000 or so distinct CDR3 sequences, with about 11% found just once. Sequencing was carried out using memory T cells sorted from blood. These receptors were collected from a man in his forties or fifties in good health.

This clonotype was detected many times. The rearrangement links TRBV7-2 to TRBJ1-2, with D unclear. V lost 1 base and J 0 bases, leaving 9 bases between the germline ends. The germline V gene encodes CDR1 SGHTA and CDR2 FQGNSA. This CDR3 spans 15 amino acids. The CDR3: CASSLEAITNYGYTF. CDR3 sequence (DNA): TGTGCCAGCAGCTTAGAGGCCATCACTAACTATGGCTACACCTTC.

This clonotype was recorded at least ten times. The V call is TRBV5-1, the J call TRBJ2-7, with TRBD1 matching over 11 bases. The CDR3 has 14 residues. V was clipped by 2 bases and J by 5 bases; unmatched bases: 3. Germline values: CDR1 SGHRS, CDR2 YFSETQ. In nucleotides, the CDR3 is TGCGCCAGCAGCTTAGGGACAGGGGGAAACGAGCAGTACTTC. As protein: CASSLGTGGNEQYF. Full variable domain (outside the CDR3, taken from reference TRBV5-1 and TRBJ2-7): KAGVTQTPRYLIKTRGQQVTLSCSPISGHRSVSWYQQTPGQGLQFLFEYFSETQRNKGNFPGRFSGRQFSNSRSEMNVSTLELGDSALYLCASSLGTGGNEQYFGPGTRLTVT.

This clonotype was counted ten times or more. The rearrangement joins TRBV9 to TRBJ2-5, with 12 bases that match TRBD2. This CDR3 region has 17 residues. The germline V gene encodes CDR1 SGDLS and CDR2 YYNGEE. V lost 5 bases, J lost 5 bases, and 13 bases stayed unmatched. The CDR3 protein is CASRQTSGRGLEETQYF. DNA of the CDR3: TGTGCCAGCAGGCAGACTAGCGGGAGAGGATTGGAGGAGACCCAGTACTTC.

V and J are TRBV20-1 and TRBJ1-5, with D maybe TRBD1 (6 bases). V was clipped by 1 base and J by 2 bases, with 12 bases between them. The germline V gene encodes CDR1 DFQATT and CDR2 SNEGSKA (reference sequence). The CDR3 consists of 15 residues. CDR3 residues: CSARVGAGGNQPQHF. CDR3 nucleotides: TGCAGTGCTAGAGTGGGGGCCGGAGGCAATCAGCCCCAGCATTTT.

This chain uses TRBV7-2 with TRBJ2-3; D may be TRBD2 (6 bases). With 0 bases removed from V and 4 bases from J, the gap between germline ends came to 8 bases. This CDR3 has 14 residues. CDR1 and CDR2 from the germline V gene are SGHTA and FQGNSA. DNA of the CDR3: TGTGCCAGCAGCTTAGCGCGACTAGCAGATACGCAGTATTTT. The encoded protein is CASSLARLADTQYF.

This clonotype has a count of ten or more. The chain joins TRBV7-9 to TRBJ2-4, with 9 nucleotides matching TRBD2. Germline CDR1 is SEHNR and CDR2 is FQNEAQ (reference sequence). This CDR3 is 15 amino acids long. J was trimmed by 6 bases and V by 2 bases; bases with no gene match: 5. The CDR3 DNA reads TGTGCCAGCAGCTTAAGTACGGGACTAGCAAACATTCAGTACTTC. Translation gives CASSLSTGLANIQYF.

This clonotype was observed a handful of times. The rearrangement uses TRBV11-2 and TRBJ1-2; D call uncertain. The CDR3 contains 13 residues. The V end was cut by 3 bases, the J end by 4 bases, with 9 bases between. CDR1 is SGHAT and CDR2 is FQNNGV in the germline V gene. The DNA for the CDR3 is TGTGCCAGCAGCTTCGACGGAGGCTATGGCTACACCTTC. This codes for CASSFDGGYGYTF.

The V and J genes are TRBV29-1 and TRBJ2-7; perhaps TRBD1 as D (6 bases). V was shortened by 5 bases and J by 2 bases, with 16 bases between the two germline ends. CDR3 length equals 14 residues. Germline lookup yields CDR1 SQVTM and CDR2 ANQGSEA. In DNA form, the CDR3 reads TGCAGCGTTATCCGGGACACGAGGCCCTACGAGCAGTACTTC. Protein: CSVIRDTRPYEQYF.

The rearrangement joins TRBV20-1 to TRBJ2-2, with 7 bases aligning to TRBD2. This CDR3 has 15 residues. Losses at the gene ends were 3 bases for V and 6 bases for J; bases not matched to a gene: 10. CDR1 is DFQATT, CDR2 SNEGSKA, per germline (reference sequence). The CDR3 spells CSASAGVASPGELFF. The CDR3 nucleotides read TGCAGTGCTAGTGCGGGAGTCGCATCCCCCGGGGAGCTGTTTTTT.

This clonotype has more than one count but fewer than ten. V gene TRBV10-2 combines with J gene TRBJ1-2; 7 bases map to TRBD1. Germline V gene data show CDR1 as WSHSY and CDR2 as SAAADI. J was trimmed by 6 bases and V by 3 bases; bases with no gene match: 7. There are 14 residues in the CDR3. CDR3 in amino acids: CASSERQGDHGYTF. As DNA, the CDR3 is TGCGCCAGCAGTGAAAGGCAGGGGGATCATGGCTACACCTTC.

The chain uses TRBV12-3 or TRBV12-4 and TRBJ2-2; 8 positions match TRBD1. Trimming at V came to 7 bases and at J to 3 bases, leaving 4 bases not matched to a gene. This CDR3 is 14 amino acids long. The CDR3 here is CASNKQGDTGELFF. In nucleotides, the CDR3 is TGTGCCAGCAACAAACAGGGGGACACCGGGGAGCTGTTTTTT.

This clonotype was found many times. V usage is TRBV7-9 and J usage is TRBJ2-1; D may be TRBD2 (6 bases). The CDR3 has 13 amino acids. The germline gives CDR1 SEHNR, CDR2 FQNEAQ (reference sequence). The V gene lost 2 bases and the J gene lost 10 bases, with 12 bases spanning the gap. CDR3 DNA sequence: TGTGCCAGCAGCTTAAGTGTGGAGGGGGAGCAGTTCTTC. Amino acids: CASSLSVEGEQFF.

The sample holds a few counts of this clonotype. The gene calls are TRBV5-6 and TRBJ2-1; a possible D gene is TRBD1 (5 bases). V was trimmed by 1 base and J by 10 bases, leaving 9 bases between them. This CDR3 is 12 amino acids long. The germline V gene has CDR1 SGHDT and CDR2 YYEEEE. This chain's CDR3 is CASSLRTPEQFF. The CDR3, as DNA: TGTGCCAGCAGCTTGCGGACACCCGAGCAGTTCTTC.

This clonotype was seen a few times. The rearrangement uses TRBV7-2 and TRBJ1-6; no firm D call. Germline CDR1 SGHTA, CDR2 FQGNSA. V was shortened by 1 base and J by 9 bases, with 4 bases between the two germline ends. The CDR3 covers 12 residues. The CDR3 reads CASSLDSSPLHF. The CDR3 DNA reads TGTGCCAGCAGCTTAGACAGTTCACCCCTCCACTTT.

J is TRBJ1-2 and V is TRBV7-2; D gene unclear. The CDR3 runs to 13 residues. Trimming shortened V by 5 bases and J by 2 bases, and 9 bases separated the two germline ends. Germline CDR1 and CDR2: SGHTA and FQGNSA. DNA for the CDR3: TGTGCCAGCAGCATCCAGAACAACTATGGCTACACCTTC. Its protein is CASSIQNNYGYTF.

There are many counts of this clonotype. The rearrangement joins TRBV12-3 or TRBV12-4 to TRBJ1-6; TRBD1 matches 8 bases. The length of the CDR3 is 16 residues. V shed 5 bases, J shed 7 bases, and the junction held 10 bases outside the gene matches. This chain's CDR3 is CASSLGGQVKNSPLHF. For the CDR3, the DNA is TGTGCCAGCAGTCTAGGGGGACAGGTGAAAAATTCACCCCTCCACTTT.

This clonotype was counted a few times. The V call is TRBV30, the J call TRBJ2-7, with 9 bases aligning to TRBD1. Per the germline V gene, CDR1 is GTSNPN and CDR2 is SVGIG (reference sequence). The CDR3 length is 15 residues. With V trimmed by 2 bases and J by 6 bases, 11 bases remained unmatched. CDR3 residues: CAWSPSWDREAEQYF. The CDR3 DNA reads TGTGCCTGGAGTCCCAGTTGGGACAGGGAGGCCGAGCAGTACTTC.

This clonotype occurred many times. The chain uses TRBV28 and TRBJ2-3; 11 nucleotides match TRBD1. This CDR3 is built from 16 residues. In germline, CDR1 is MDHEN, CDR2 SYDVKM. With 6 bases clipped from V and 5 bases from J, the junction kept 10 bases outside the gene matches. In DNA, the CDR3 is TGTGCCAGCAGCGCATTCCGGGACAGGGGGAGAGATACGCAGTATTTT. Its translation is CASSAFRDRGRDTQYF.

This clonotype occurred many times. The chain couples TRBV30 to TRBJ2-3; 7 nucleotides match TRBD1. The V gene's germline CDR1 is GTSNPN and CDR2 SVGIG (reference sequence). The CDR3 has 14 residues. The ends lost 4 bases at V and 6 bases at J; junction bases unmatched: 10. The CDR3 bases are TGTGCCTGGAAAGGGGGCGCTTTGGGTGATACGCAGTATTTT. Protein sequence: CAWKGGALGDTQYF. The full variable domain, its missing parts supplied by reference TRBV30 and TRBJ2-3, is SQTIHQWPATLVQPVGSPLSLECTVEGTSNPNLYWYRQAAGRGLQLLFYSVGIGQISSEVPQNLSASRPQDRQFILSSKKLLLSDSGFYLCAWKGGALGDTQYFGPGTRLTVL.

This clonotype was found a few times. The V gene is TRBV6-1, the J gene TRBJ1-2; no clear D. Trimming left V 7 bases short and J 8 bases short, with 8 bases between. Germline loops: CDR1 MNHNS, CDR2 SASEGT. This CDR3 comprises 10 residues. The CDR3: CASMEWGYTF. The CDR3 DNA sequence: TGTGCCAGCATGGAGTGGGGCTACACCTTC.

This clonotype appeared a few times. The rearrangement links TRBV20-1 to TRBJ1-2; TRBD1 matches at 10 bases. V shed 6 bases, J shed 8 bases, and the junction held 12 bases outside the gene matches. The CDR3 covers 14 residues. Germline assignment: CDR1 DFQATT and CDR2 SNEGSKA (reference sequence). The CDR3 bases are TGCAGTGCCTTGACAGGGGGCGCGTCGGGAGGCTACACCTTC. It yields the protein CSALTGGASGGYTF.

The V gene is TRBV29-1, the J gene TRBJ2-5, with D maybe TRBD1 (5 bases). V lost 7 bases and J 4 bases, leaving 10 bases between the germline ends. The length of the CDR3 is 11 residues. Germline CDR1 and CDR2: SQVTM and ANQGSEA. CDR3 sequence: CSGRAVETQYF. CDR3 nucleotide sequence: TGCAGCGGCAGGGCGGTAGAGACCCAGTACTTC.

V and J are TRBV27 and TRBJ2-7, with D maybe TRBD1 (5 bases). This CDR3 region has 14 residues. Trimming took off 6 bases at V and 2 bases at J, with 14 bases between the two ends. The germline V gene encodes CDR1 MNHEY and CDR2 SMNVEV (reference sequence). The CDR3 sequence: CASRGAPLAYEQYF. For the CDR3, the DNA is TGTGCCAGCAGAGGGGCGCCTCTAGCCTACGAGCAGTACTTC.